These 29 T cell receptor beta chains share one sample of origin, sequenced in a study of CD4+ T cells in melanoma. Clones were sequenced by immunoSEQ multiplex PCR, and TCRdb holds only the in-frame ones, with some missing. Of 110,000 to 150,000 clones in the sample, about nine tenths are singletons; the top ten hold 1.5% to 1.7%. The origin of the receptors is a human donor with melanoma.

Concerning this clone: The sample has other DNA sequences that encode this CDR3 too. The chain couples TRBV10-3 to TRBJ2-7, with D hard to call. CDR3 length: 12 amino acids. The V and J ends lost 2 bases and 2 bases respectively, with 4 bases between them. CDR1 is ENHRY, CDR2 SYGVKD, per germline. DNA for the CDR3: TGTGCCATCAGTGAGAGGGCCTACGAGCAGTACTTC. As protein: CAISERAYEQYF.

This chain links TRBV6-1 with TRBJ2-4; either TRBD1 or TRBD2 may fit D (5 bases each). Germline V lookup: CDR1 MNHNS, CDR2 SASEGT. V was cut by 7 bases and J by 12 bases, with 16 bases left in between. The CDR3 spans 12 residues. In DNA form, the CDR3 reads TGTGCCAGCAATCCCCCCGGTGGGACTCAGTACTTC. This sequence encodes CASNPPGGTQYF.

The rearrangement links TRBV6-5 to TRBJ2-3; 10 bases match TRBD1. V gave up 2 bases and J gave up 5 bases; unmatched junction bases: 4. Germline loops: CDR1 MNHEY, CDR2 SVGAGI. CDR3 size: 15 residues. CDR3 coding DNA: TGTGCCAGCAGTTACGGGGGACAGGGGAGAGATACGCAGTATTTT. Amino acids: CASSYGGQGRDTQYF.

The gene calls are TRBV5-1 and TRBJ2-3, with D perhaps TRBD1 or TRBD2 (5 bases each). The germline V gene has CDR1 SGHRS and CDR2 YFSETQ. V dropped 1 base and J dropped 5 bases, with 8 bases sitting between them. The CDR3 covers 13 residues. CDR3: CASSLRGEDTQYF. CDR3 coding DNA: TGCGCCAGCAGCTTGCGAGGGGAAGATACGCAGTATTTT.

The rearrangement links TRBV19 to TRBJ2-3; possible D gene TRBD1, 6 bases. V was trimmed by 3 bases and J by 1 base, leaving 11 bases between them. Germline V CDR1 and CDR2: LNHDA, SQIVND (reference sequence). This CDR3 region has 15 residues. This CDR3 reads CASSIGQRRTDTQYF. CDR3 DNA: TGTGCCAGTAGTATCGGACAGAGGCGCACAGATACGCAGTATTTT.

This chain links TRBV10-3 with TRBJ1-2; D gene uncertain. Looked up from germline, CDR1 is ENHRY and CDR2 is SYGVKD. The CDR3 is 13 residues long. Trimming shortened V by 5 bases and J by 3 bases, and 10 bases separated the two germline ends. In DNA form, the CDR3 reads TGTGCCATCAGTAAAGGGCGCGACTATGGCTACACCTTC. Protein product: CAISKGRDYGYTF.

CDR3 in amino acids: CASSGPRGGNQETQYF. CDR3 coding DNA: TGCGCCAGCAGCGGTCCAAGGGGAGGGAACCAAGAGACCCAGTACTTC. The chain carries TRBV5-1 and TRBJ2-5; 7 positions match TRBD2. CDR1 SGHRS and CDR2 YFSETQ come from the germline V gene. This CDR3 comprises 16 residues. V was clipped by 4 bases and J by 0 bases; unmatched bases: 9.

The rearrangement links TRBV11-2 to TRBJ1-1; 7 nucleotides match TRBD1. V shed 1 base, J shed 4 bases, and the junction held 3 bases outside the gene matches. The CDR3 is 14 residues long. Germline lookup yields CDR1 SGHAT and CDR2 FQNNGV. CDR3: CASSLVTGVTEAFF. The CDR3 coding sequence is TGTGCCAGCAGCTTAGTTACAGGGGTCACTGAAGCTTTCTTT.

V and J are TRBV5-1 and TRBJ2-3; the D gene is possibly TRBD1 (5 bases). The CDR3 covers 13 residues. Per the germline V gene, CDR1 is SGHRS and CDR2 is YFSETQ. Trimming took 6 bases from V and 6 from J, leaving 14 bases between them. CDR3 residues: CASMGQGLDTQYF. The CDR3 bases are TGCGCCAGCATGGGTCAGGGTTTGGATACGCAGTATTTT.

In this sample, this clone turned up once. J is TRBJ2-6 and V is TRBV12-5; no clear D gene. Trimming stripped 4 bases from V and 0 bases from J, with 4 bases between. CDR1 is LGHNT, CDR2 FRNRAP, per germline. The CDR3 loop spans 14 amino acids. The CDR3 nucleotides are TGTGCTAGTGGTTCGGGCTCTGGGGCCAACGTCCTGACTTTC. Protein sequence: CASGSGSGANVLTF. Full variable domain (outside the CDR3, taken from reference TRBV12-5 and TRBJ2-6): DARVTQTPRHKVTEMGQEVTMRCQPILGHNTVFWYRQTMMQGLELLAYFRNRAPLDDSGMPKDRFSAEMPDATLATLKIQPSEPRDSAVYFCASGSGSGANVLTFGAGSRLTVL.

A note on this clone: At one end, the junction sequence differs from germline, possibly due to a read error. The chain has TRBV2 and TRBJ2-2, with 13 bases fitting TRBD2. The germline CDR1 and CDR2 sequences are SNHLY and FYNNEI. The CDR3 loop spans 16 amino acids. The CDR3 reads CARRTSGGTNTGELFF. Here the CDR3 DNA reads TGTGCCCGCAGGACTAGCGGGGGCACGAACACCGGGGAGCTGTTTTTT.

The chain carries TRBV7-9 and TRBJ1-5, with TRBD1 as a possible D gene (5 bases). Germline CDR1 SEHNR, CDR2 FQNEAQ (reference sequence). The CDR3 is 15 residues long. V was pared by 0 bases and J by 3 bases, with 9 bases between. The CDR3 reads CASSLAGVDNQPQHF. The CDR3 DNA is TGTGCCAGCAGCTTAGCAGGGGTGGACAATCAGCCCCAGCATTTT.

The chain carries TRBV15 and TRBJ1-5, with no clear D. The V and J ends lost 4 bases and 2 bases respectively, with 18 bases between them. CDR3 size: 17 residues. Germline values: CDR1 LNHNV, CDR2 YYDKDF (reference sequence). DNA of the CDR3: TGTGCCACCAGCAACTCCCCGACCCAGAGGGGCAATCAGCCCCAGCATTTT. Encoded protein: CATSNSPTQRGNQPQHF.

The chain uses TRBV5-1 and TRBJ2-5; D unresolved. Between the trimmed V and J ends, which lost 1 base and 4 bases, there was a span of 8 bases. This CDR3 region has 13 residues. The germline V gene encodes CDR1 SGHRS and CDR2 YFSETQ. CDR3 coding DNA: TGCGCCAGCAGCTTGATGGGTTTAGAGACCCAGTACTTC. It encodes CASSLMGLETQYF.

The chain couples TRBV2 to TRBJ1-1; D remains unclear. The CDR3 runs 13 residues. V gave up 6 bases and J gave up 1 base, with 9 bases separating them. The V gene's germline CDR1 is SNHLY and CDR2 FYNNEI. The CDR3: CASRSTENTEAFF. The CDR3 bases are TGTGCCAGCAGATCAACAGAGAACACTGAAGCTTTCTTT.

The chain has TRBV6-6 and TRBJ2-5, with 9 positions matching TRBD1. Trimming removed 5 bases from V and 2 bases from J; junction bases left unmatched: 3. The V gene's germline CDR1 is MNHNY and CDR2 SVGAGI (reference sequence). This CDR3 has 14 amino acids. CDR3 sequence (DNA): TGTGCCAGCAGTACCGGGACAGGGCAAGAGACCCAGTACTTC. Translated, it gives CASSTGTGQETQYF.

In DNA, the CDR3 is TGTGCCAGCTCACCACAGGGGGCGGCCACAGATACGCAGTATTTT. Translation: CASSPQGAATDTQYF. The chain employs TRBV18 and TRBJ2-3; 7 bases are shared with TRBD1. V lost 1 base to trimming and J lost 2 bases; unmatched junction nucleotides: 3. This CDR3 has 15 residues. CDR1 and CDR2 from the germline V gene are KGHSH and LQKENI.

The V and J genes are TRBV2 and TRBJ2-6; possibly TRBD2 for D (6 bases). The CDR3 has 16 residues. V lost 5 bases, J lost 0 bases, and 11 bases lay in between. Germline V gene sequence: CDR1 SNHLY, CDR2 FYNNEI. Here the CDR3 reads CASSRDGSSGANVLTF. The CDR3 DNA reads TGTGCCAGCAGTCGGGACGGGAGCTCTGGGGCCAACGTCCTGACTTTC.

The chain is built from TRBV7-3 and TRBJ2-3, with 7 bases that match TRBD1. CDR1 and CDR2 (germline): SGHTA, FQGTGA. After removal of 5 bases from V and 2 bases from J, the junction contained 7 bases not matched to a gene. The CDR3 runs to 15 residues. CDR3 residues: CASSTTGIPTDTQYF. CDR3 coding DNA: TGTGCCAGCAGCACGACAGGGATTCCCACAGATACGCAGTATTTT.

The V call is TRBV19, the J call TRBJ1-2; D may be TRBD1 (6 bases). CDR3 length equals 13 residues. CDR1 is LNHDA and CDR2 is SQIVND in the germline V gene (reference sequence). Trimming shortened V by 9 bases and J by 7 bases, and 18 bases separated the two germline ends. The CDR3 region is CASRTQGLGGYTF. In DNA form, the CDR3 reads TGTGCCAGCCGCACCCAGGGGTTGGGTGGCTACACCTTC.

The chain carries TRBV5-1 and TRBJ2-5; TRBD1 is a possible D gene (6 bases). Germline assignment: CDR1 SGHRS and CDR2 YFSETQ. Trimming shortened V by 4 bases and J by 5 bases, and 18 bases separated the two germline ends. The CDR3 sequence is 15 residues long. The CDR3 nucleotides are TGCGCCAGCAGCGCGAGAACAGGGATGGTGGAGACCCAGTACTTC. Translated, it gives CASSARTGMVETQYF.

The chain employs TRBV18 and TRBJ1-3; D is unresolved. V was clipped by 6 bases and J by 2 bases, with 8 bases between them. The CDR3 length is 13 residues. The germline V gene has CDR1 KGHSH and CDR2 LQKENI. The chain's CDR3 is CASSREAGNTIYF. Written as DNA, the CDR3 is TGTGCCAGCTCTCGGGAGGCTGGAAACACCATATATTTT.

The chain is built from TRBV19 and TRBJ2-7, with 9 bases aligning to TRBD1. Germline V gene data show CDR1 as LNHDA and CDR2 as SQIVND (reference sequence). Trimming at V came to 5 bases and at J to 8 bases, leaving 16 bases not matched to a gene. The CDR3 loop spans 16 amino acids. The DNA of the CDR3 is TGTGCCAGTAGTTTACTGGACAGGGGAGTCGGTAGCCAGCAGTACTTC. This codes for CASSLLDRGVGSQQYF.

This clone was found once. This rearrangement joins TRBV30 to TRBJ1-3, with a tentative D call TRBD1 (5 bases). Germline CDR1 and CDR2: GTSNPN and SVGIG (reference sequence). This CDR3 has 14 amino acids. The V end was cut by 2 bases, the J end by 2 bases, with 10 bases between. The CDR3 DNA follows: TGTGCCTGGAGTCGGAGCAGGGCTGGAAACACCATATATTTT. Residues: CAWSRSRAGNTIYF.

The chain joins TRBV11-3 to TRBJ2-7; 8 nucleotides match TRBD1. Trimming removed 4 bases from V and 6 bases from J; junction bases left unmatched: 2. Germline assignment: CDR1 SGHNT and CDR2 YENEEA. This CDR3 is 12 amino acids long. The CDR3 nucleotides are TGTGCCAGCAGCTCAGGACAGGGCGAGCAGTACTTC. Protein: CASSSGQGEQYF.

The V call is TRBV5-6, the J call TRBJ2-5; 7 nucleotides match TRBD1. The CDR3 covers 15 residues. Losses at the gene ends were 3 bases for V and 2 bases for J; bases not matched to a gene: 7. CDR1 and CDR2 (germline): SGHDT, YYEEEE. The CDR3 loop is CASSSLPGQQETQYF. The CDR3, as DNA: TGTGCCAGCAGCTCACTACCGGGACAGCAAGAGACCCAGTACTTC.

This chain joins TRBV6-4 and TRBJ2-3; D not certain. Between the trimmed V and J ends, which lost 3 bases and 0 bases, there was a span of 4 bases. The CDR3 length is 13 residues. CDR1 and CDR2 (germline): MRHNA, SNTAGT. The CDR3 DNA reads TGTGCCAGCAGTGAACGGAGCACAGATACGCAGTATTTT. It is translated as CASSERSTDTQYF.

This clone has a handful of counts. The chain carries TRBV4-1 and TRBJ1-3; possibly TRBD1 for D (5 bases). The CDR3 has 17 residues. Germline values: CDR1 MGHRA, CDR2 YSYEKL. The germline V and J ends were trimmed by 4 bases and 0 bases, with 16 bases remaining between them. CDR3 in amino acids: CASSRGGVVLSGNTIYF. The CDR3 bases are TGCGCCAGCAGCCGGGGGGGAGTGGTCCTCTCTGGAAACACCATATATTTT.

This chain uses TRBV5-1 with TRBJ2-6; either TRBD1 or TRBD2 may fit D (6 bases each). V was cut by 4 bases and J by 1 base, with 18 bases left in between. CDR1 SGHRS and CDR2 YFSETQ come from the germline V gene. The length of the CDR3 is 18 residues. The CDR3 protein is CASSLTRGPQSGANVLTF. The CDR3 DNA follows: TGCGCCAGCAGCCTCACCCGGGGGCCACAATCTGGGGCCAACGTCCTGACTTTC.